The 21 T cell receptor beta chains listed next were all sequenced from one sample in a study of shared clonotypes between healthy human individuals. Assay used: immunoSEQ multiplex PCR; TCRdb lists only in-frame clones, some missing. The sample records approximately 470,000 clones, 70% to 80% being singletons. Sequencing input: PBMCs. These receptors originate from a woman between 40 and 50 years old in good health. Some clones in this sample may be carry-over from other donors' samples.

Notes on this clone: The missing conserved phenylalanine or tryptophan at the end of this CDR3 makes a read error likely. The J gene is TRBJ2-4, the V gene TRBV5-4, with a weak D call TRBD1 (6 bases). CDR3 length equals 14 residues. Trimming pared 4 bases from V and 5 bases from J, leaving 13 bases between. Germline V gives CDR1 SGHNT, CDR2 YYREEE (reference sequence). The CDR3 sequence: CASSNRAGENIQYL. In DNA form, the CDR3 reads TGTGCCAGCAGCAACAGGGCTGGCGAAAACATTCAGTACCTC.

This CDR3 is CASSQQTGSPFF. CDR3 nucleotides: TGCGCCAGCAGCCAACAGACAGGGAGCCCTTTCTTT. This sequence joins TRBV4-1 and TRBJ1-1, with 7 bases identical to TRBD1. The CDR3 loop spans 12 amino acids. The V and J ends lost 2 bases and 12 bases, in that order; junction bases with no gene match: 6. In germline, CDR1 is MGHRA, CDR2 YSYEKL.

Comments on this clone: The junction does not match germline at one end; this may be a read error. The same CDR3 can be traced to other DNA sequences in this sample. This sequence joins TRBV19 and TRBJ1-2; TRBD1 aligns across 8 bases. The CDR3 length is 15 residues. Germline V gene lookup returns CDR1 LNHDA and CDR2 SQIVND (reference sequence). CDR3 in amino acids: CASSIGTGRNYGYTF. CDR3 nucleotide sequence: TGCGCCAGTAGTATTGGGACAGGTCGCAACTATGGCTACACCTTC.

V is TRBV28 and J is TRBJ1-1, with D hard to call. Germline V lookup: CDR1 MDHEN, CDR2 SYDVKM. The ends were cut back, 8 bases at V and 8 bases at J, with 21 bases in the middle. CDR3 length equals 14 residues. CDR3 bases: TGTGCCAGCGGGTTAAGGATAATAGACGGCGAAGCTTTCTTT. Translating it yields CASGLRIIDGEAFF.

The genes are TRBV28 and TRBJ1-2, with TRBD1 matching over 9 bases. J gave up 8 bases and V 5 bases, and 6 bases lay outside the gene matches. This CDR3 has 13 amino acids. In germline, CDR1 is MDHEN, CDR2 SYDVKM. The CDR3 is CASSRTGVWGYTF. The CDR3, as DNA: TGTGCCAGCAGTAGGACAGGGGTGTGGGGCTACACCTTC.

This clone was picked up a small number of times. The CDR3 DNA reads as TGTGCCAGCCAGACAGGGGCGACTACCTACGAGCAGTACTTC. Its translation is CASQTGATTYEQYF. The gene calls are TRBV28 and TRBJ2-7; 8 positions agree with TRBD1. Germline V gene lookup returns CDR1 MDHEN and CDR2 SYDVKM. CDR3 length equals 14 residues. V gave up 8 bases and J gave up 2 bases; unmatched junction bases: 8.

The V and J genes are TRBV5-3 and TRBJ1-2; the match to TRBD1 covers 7 bases. TRBV5-3 carries the ORF label, with uncertain function. The length of the CDR3 is 15 residues. With V trimmed by 7 bases and J by 2 bases, 11 bases remained unmatched. The DNA of the CDR3 is TGTGCCAGACGACAGGGACCTCGCAACAACTATGGCTACACCTTC. Translated, it gives CARRQGPRNNYGYTF.

The chain recombines TRBV6-5 with TRBJ1-2; no reliable D call. V dropped 6 bases and J dropped 1 base, with 12 bases sitting between them. Germline CDR1 MNHEY, CDR2 SVGAGI. This CDR3 has 14 residues. DNA of the CDR3: TGTGCCAGCAGCCCCGGACGGCGTAACTATGGCTACACCTTC. Translating gives CASSPGRRNYGYTF.

The chain joins TRBV28 to TRBJ1-5; D might be TRBD1 (6 bases). Germline CDR1 reads MDHEN; CDR2 reads SYDVKM. The germline V and J ends were trimmed by 2 bases and 6 bases, with 14 bases remaining between them. The CDR3 runs 15 residues. This CDR3 reads CASSLSTGMSQPQHF. DNA for the CDR3: TGTGCCAGCAGTTTAAGCACAGGGATGAGTCAGCCCCAGCATTTT.

DNA of the CDR3: TGTGCCAGCAGCCCCAGCTTGGCTCGGGCCGGGACAGGTTCTGGAAACACCATATATTTT. Encoded protein: CASSPSLARAGTGSGNTIYF. This sequence joins TRBV5-5 and TRBJ1-3; 8 bases are shared with TRBD1. The germline gives CDR1 SGHKS, CDR2 YYEKEE (reference sequence). This CDR3 comprises 20 residues. V lost 4 bases to trimming and J lost 1 base; unmatched junction nucleotides: 19.

The genes are TRBV19 and TRBJ2-1; 14 bases match TRBD2. V lost 8 bases to trimming and J lost 0 bases; unmatched junction nucleotides: 12. CDR3 length equals 19 residues. The germline gives CDR1 LNHDA, CDR2 SQIVND (reference sequence). CDR3 DNA: TGTGCCAGTCCCCATTGGACTAGCGGGAGGCCGAGCTCCTACAATGAGCAGTTCTTC. Its protein product is CASPHWTSGRPSSYNEQFF. Together with reference TRBV19 and TRBJ2-1, the CDR3 gives the full variable domain: DGGITQSPKYLFRKEGQNVTLSCEQNLNHDAMYWYRQDPGQGLRLIYYSQIVNDFQKGDIAEGYSVSREKKESFPLTVTSAQKNPTAFYLCASPHWTSGRPSSYNEQFFGPGTRLTVL.

In this sample, this clone turned up a few times. Here the CDR3 DNA reads TGTGCCAGCAGTGAAAGGGGAAGTAAGGCTGAAGCTTTCTTT. Translating gives CASSERGSKAEAFF. V usage is TRBV2 and J usage is TRBJ1-1; a weak D match, TRBD1 (5 bases). V lost 2 bases to trimming and J lost 6 bases, with 13 bases between them. Germline loops: CDR1 SNHLY, CDR2 FYNNEI. The CDR3 covers 14 residues.

A single count supports this clone. The V call is TRBV5-1, the J call TRBJ2-7; D unresolved. Germline V gene lookup returns CDR1 SGHRS and CDR2 YFSETQ. This CDR3 is 12 amino acids long. The V gene lost 7 bases and the J gene lost 2 bases, with 10 bases spanning the gap. The CDR3 sequence: CASPGWPYEQYF. CDR3 DNA sequence: TGCGCCAGCCCCGGCTGGCCCTACGAGCAGTACTTC.

This chain connects TRBV29-1 to TRBJ1-4; 10 nucleotides line up with TRBD1. The ends lost 5 bases at V and 5 bases at J; junction bases unmatched: 5. Germline V CDR1 and CDR2: SQVTM, ANQGSEA. The length of the CDR3 is 14 residues. The CDR3 DNA follows: TGCAGCGTTCTGGACAGGGGGAGGAATGAAAAACTGTTTTTT. Encoded protein: CSVLDRGRNEKLFF.

V usage is TRBV18 and J usage is TRBJ1-2; D may be TRBD1 (6 bases). The CDR3 is made up of 14 amino acids. The V gene lost 1 base and the J gene lost 4 bases, with 10 bases spanning the gap. The germline V gene has CDR1 KGHSH and CDR2 LQKENI. CDR3 nucleotide sequence: TGTGCCAGCTCACCACAGGGACAAGCCTATGGCTACACCTTC. Amino acid sequence: CASSPQGQAYGYTF.

This clone was seen only once. The V gene is TRBV30, the J gene TRBJ1-1; D call uncertain. The germline V gene has CDR1 GTSNPN and CDR2 SVGIG (reference sequence). Trimming pared 1 base from V and 1 base from J, leaving 10 bases between. The CDR3 is 14 residues long. The CDR3 spells CAWSAENSNTEAFF. In DNA, the CDR3 is TGTGCCTGGAGTGCCGAAAACTCGAACACTGAAGCTTTCTTT.

Regarding this clone: The sample holds other DNA sequences that translate to the same CDR3. The rearrangement links TRBV5-1 to TRBJ2-7; 7 nucleotides align to TRBD1. The CDR3 length is 16 residues. Germline CDR1 is SGHRS and CDR2 is YFSETQ. Losses at the gene ends were 0 bases for V and 0 bases for J; bases not matched to a gene: 6. The CDR3 region is CASSLGDRASSYEQYF. The CDR3 nucleotides are TGCGCCAGCAGCTTGGGTGACAGGGCTAGCTCCTACGAGCAGTACTTC. The entire variable domain, with the rest obtained from reference TRBV5-1 and TRBJ2-7, is as follows: KAGVTQTPRYLIKTRGQQVTLSCSPISGHRSVSWYQQTPGQGLQFLFEYFSETQRNKGNFPGRFSGRQFSNSRSEMNVSTLELGDSALYLCASSLGDRASSYEQYFGPGTRLTVT.

The rearrangement uses TRBV19 and TRBJ1-3, with no clear D. This CDR3 is 15 amino acids long. Per the germline V gene, CDR1 is LNHDA and CDR2 is SQIVND (reference sequence). Trimming removed 5 bases at V and 0 bases at J, with 11 bases between. DNA of the CDR3: TGTGCCAGTAGTTCGGGCACCGACTCTGGAAACACCATATATTTT. Translated: CASSSGTDSGNTIYF.

In nucleotides, the CDR3 is TGCGCCACCCAGCAGGGGGCAGGCACAGATACGCAGTATTTT. As protein: CATQQGAGTDTQYF. The chain employs TRBV10-1 and TRBJ2-3; 8 nucleotides agree with TRBD1. Germline-derived CDR1 and CDR2 are WNHNN and SYGVQD (reference sequence). The CDR3 contains 14 residues. V lost 10 bases to trimming and J lost 1 base; unmatched junction nucleotides: 7.

V usage is TRBV7-2 and J usage is TRBJ2-5; TRBD1 matches at 7 bases. Per the germline V gene, CDR1 is SGHTA and CDR2 is FQGNSA. This CDR3 is built from 15 residues. Trimming removed 1 base from V and 0 bases from J; junction bases left unmatched: 2. The CDR3 here is CASSLVRGYQETQYF. As DNA, the CDR3 is TGTGCCAGCAGCTTAGTCAGGGGGTACCAAGAGACCCAGTACTTC.

The rearrangement uses TRBV5-1 and TRBJ2-2; D not certain. The CDR3 has 12 amino acids. Germline V CDR1 and CDR2: SGHRS, YFSETQ. V lost 0 bases to trimming and J lost 5 bases, with 2 bases between them. The CDR3 DNA follows: TGCGCCAGCAGCTTGGCAACCGGGGAGCTGTTTTTT. It yields the protein CASSLATGELFF.